This entry is about one T cell receptor (beta chain). The antigen remains undetermined. Template material for TCR beta VDJ and CDR3 profiling consisted of genomic DNA. TCRdb recomputed calls from the reads with MiXCR, one row per CDR3 protein. The sample gives some 200,000 distinct CDR3 sequences, roughly 50% of which show up once; 15% to 20% is in the top ten. The V gene end was trimmed by 0 bases and the J gene end by 8 bases; junction bases not matched to a gene: 6. The CDR3 is 13 residues long. In germline, CDR1 is SQVTM, CDR2 ANQGSEA. The data derive from a study of CD8+CD57+ T cells in acquired aplastic anemia. Study-wide context: The sorted CD4+ and CD8+ cells yielded an average around 3.2 ug of DNA. Whole-study findings and limits: Patients and controls shared some 30 CD8+ CDR3 sequences.

Patients who underwent sequencing had shown CD8+CD57+ cell expansion by flow cytometry. Blood samples were obtained from patients who had received no prior therapy. The chain carries TRBV29-1 and TRBJ1-2, with 7 positions matching TRBD1. The material sequenced was sorted CD4+, CD8+, or CD8+CD57+ T cells (not recorded which) from PBMCs. The TCR sequence derives from a human donor with aplastic anemia. The CDR3 loop reads CSVEEKGGTGYTF. The CDR3 DNA is TGCAGCGTTGAAGAAAAAGGGGGCACGGGCTACACCTTC.